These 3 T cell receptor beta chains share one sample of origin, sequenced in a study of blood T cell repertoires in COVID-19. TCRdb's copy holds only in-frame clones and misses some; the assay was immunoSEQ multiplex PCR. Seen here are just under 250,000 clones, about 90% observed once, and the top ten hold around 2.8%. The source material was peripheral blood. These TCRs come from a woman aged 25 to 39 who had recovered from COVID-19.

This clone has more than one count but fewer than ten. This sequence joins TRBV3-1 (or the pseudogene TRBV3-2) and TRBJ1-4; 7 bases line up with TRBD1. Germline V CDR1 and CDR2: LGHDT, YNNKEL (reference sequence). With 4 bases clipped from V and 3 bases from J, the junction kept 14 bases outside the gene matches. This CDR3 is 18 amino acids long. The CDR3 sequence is CASSRHRDSLSSNEKLFF. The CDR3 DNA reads TGTGCCAGCAGCCGGCACCGGGACAGTCTAAGCTCTAATGAAAAACTGTTTTTT.

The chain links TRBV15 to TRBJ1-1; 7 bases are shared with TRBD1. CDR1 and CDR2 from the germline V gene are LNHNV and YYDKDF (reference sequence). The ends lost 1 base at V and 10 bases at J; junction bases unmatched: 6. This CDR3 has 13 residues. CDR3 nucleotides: TGTGCCACCAGCAGAGGAGGGACAGAAGGAGCTTTCTTT. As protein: CATSRGGTEGAFF.

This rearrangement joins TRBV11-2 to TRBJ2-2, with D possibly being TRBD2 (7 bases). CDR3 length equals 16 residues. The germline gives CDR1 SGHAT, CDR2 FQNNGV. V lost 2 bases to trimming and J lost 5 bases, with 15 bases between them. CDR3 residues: CASSLTGGPITGELFF. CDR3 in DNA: TGTGCCAGCAGCTTAACGGGGGGCCCTATAACCGGGGAGCTGTTTTTT.